The 32 T cell receptor beta chains presented below share a single source sample, sequenced in a study of cytomegalovirus exposure and HLA in healthy donors (dated 2017 in TCRdb). Preparation of the library involved the immunoSEQ multiplex PCR assay. For the multiplex PCR, a mixture combining 60 forward primers for TCR Vbeta segments and 13 reverse primers for TCR Jbeta segments was used. The table comes from immuneACCESS by way of TCRdb, which keeps in-frame sequences with V and J called. Part of the clones is missing from these tables; in studies checked, under half for an unresolved V gene and the rest for unknown reasons. For this sample the table gives about 130,000 clones, of which roughly 80% were detected only once. Clones ranked in the top ten supply about 4% of the sample. The sample was PBMCs. Receptors were obtained from a woman in her thirties or forties in good health and CMV-seronegative.

This clone was seen a single time. The chain combines TRBV7-2 with TRBJ1-4, with D tentatively TRBD1 (5 bases). Deletions cut 1 base from V and 12 bases from J, with 18 bases between. Germline V gene lookup returns CDR1 SGHTA and CDR2 FQGNSA. The CDR3 runs 15 residues. DNA for the CDR3: TGTGCCAGCAGCTTAGGGCCGGCAGGGCTAGGAGAACTGTTTTTT. It yields the protein CASSLGPAGLGELFF.

V is TRBV5-1 and J is TRBJ2-5; 7 bases fit TRBD2. This CDR3 spans 14 amino acids. Trimming at V came to 3 bases and at J to 3 bases, leaving 5 bases not matched to a gene. Germline CDR1 and CDR2: SGHRS and YFSETQ. The CDR3 sequence is CASSSGLQEETQYF. As DNA, the CDR3 is TGCGCCAGCAGCTCGGGACTACAAGAAGAGACCCAGTACTTC.

The table lists this clone with a count of one. The chain employs TRBV7-9 and TRBJ1-5; 7 bases match TRBD1. V shed 7 bases, J shed 6 bases, and the junction held 12 bases outside the gene matches. This CDR3 is 15 amino acids long. Germline CDR1 is SEHNR and CDR2 is FQNEAQ (reference sequence). As DNA, the CDR3 is TGTGCCAGCACCTCCTCAACAGGGGAGGTTCAGCCCCAGCATTTT. It specifies CASTSSTGEVQPQHF. Combining the CDR3 with reference TRBV7-9 and TRBJ1-5 gives the whole variable domain DTGVSQNPRHKITKRGQNVTFRCDPISEHNRLYWYRQTLGQGPEFLTYFQNEAQLEKSRLLSDRFSAERPKGSFSTLEIQRTEQGDSAMYLCASTSSTGEVQPQHFGDGTRLSIL.

The genes are TRBV5-4 and TRBJ2-7, with 7 positions matching TRBD1. Germline V gives CDR1 SGHNT, CDR2 YYREEE (reference sequence). The CDR3 loop spans 14 amino acids. V was pared by 4 bases and J by 1 base, with 5 bases of the junction left unmatched. CDR3 protein: CASSDRDRSYEQYF. In nucleotides, the CDR3 is TGTGCCAGCAGCGACAGGGATAGGTCCTACGAGCAGTACTTC.

In its sample, this clone was seen once. This chain links TRBV5-6 with TRBJ1-2; TRBD1 matches at 9 bases. Unmatched junction bases numbered 12, after V lost 1 base and J lost 8 bases. In germline, CDR1 is SGHDT, CDR2 YYEEEE. This CDR3 contains 16 residues. The CDR3 nucleotides are TGTGCCAGCAGCTTGTGGGCCCGGGACAGGGATGGGGGCTACACCTTC. This codes for CASSLWARDRDGGYTF.

The rearrangement joins TRBV29-1 to TRBJ2-1; 7 nucleotides line up with TRBD2. Germline values: CDR1 SQVTM, CDR2 ANQGSEA. This CDR3 region has 12 residues. Trimming removed 7 bases from V and 4 bases from J; junction bases left unmatched: 4. The CDR3 bases are TGCAGCGGCGGGCGGGAGTACAATGAGCAGTTCTTC. This sequence encodes CSGGREYNEQFF.

The chain recombines TRBV4-3 with TRBJ2-2; 10 bases are a match to TRBD1. The V gene's germline CDR1 is LGHNA and CDR2 YSLEER. After removal of 4 bases from V and 7 bases from J, the junction contained 3 bases not matched to a gene. The CDR3 contains 14 residues. CDR3 bases: TGCGCCAGCAGCCGGGACAGGGGTATCGGGGAGCTGTTTTTT. It is translated as CASSRDRGIGELFF.

This chain uses TRBV6-6 with TRBJ2-3; perhaps TRBD2 as D (6 bases). CDR3 length equals 14 residues. V was pared by 4 bases and J by 6 bases, with 14 bases between. Germline lookup yields CDR1 MNHNY and CDR2 SVGAGI (reference sequence). CDR3 protein: CASSSRDWFDTQYF. CDR3 DNA: TGTGCCAGCAGTTCCCGGGACTGGTTTGATACGCAGTATTTT.

The V gene is TRBV11-3, the J gene TRBJ1-1; TRBD1 matches at 9 bases. Unmatched junction bases numbered 11, after V lost 5 bases and J lost 7 bases. Germline CDR1 and CDR2: SGHNT and YENEEA. The CDR3 extends over 15 amino acids. The CDR3 sequence: CASSPGTGTFDEAFF. CDR3 DNA sequence: TGTGCCAGCAGCCCGGGGACAGGGACCTTCGATGAAGCTTTCTTT.

The rearrangement links TRBV5-1 to TRBJ2-7; the match to TRBD1 covers 8 bases. CDR1 is SGHRS and CDR2 is YFSETQ in the germline V gene. V gave up 1 base and J gave up 3 bases; unmatched junction bases: 6. The CDR3 totals 15 residues. The CDR3 DNA is TGCGCCAGCAGCTTGTTCGGACAGGGAGACTACGAGCAGTACTTC. Its protein is CASSLFGQGDYEQYF.

The rearrangement links TRBV6-6 to TRBJ2-3; 10 bases match TRBD2. This CDR3 is built from 14 residues. Trimming at V came to 6 bases and at J to 6 bases, leaving 6 bases not matched to a gene. The V gene's germline CDR1 is MNHNY and CDR2 SVGAGI (reference sequence). CDR3 coding DNA: TGTGCCAGCAGCCTAGCGGGAGTCGGGGATACGCAGTATTTT. Its translation: CASSLAGVGDTQYF.

This clone was seen a few times. The chain couples TRBV13 to TRBJ2-1; 10 bases align to TRBD2. Germline V gives CDR1 PRHDT, CDR2 FYEKMQ (reference sequence). Germline trimming cut 4 bases from V and 4 bases from J; bases unmatched to any gene: 4. The CDR3 loop spans 15 amino acids. The CDR3 reads CASSSGLAEYNEQFF. CDR3 in DNA: TGTGCCAGCAGCTCCGGACTAGCGGAGTACAATGAGCAGTTCTTC.

This clone was found many times. V usage is TRBV27 and J usage is TRBJ1-1; D perhaps matches TRBD1 (6 bases). V was pared by 4 bases and J by 4 bases, with 13 bases between. Germline V CDR1 and CDR2: MNHEY, SMNVEV (reference sequence). The length of the CDR3 is 14 residues. The CDR3 bases are TGTGCCAGCAGTTCGACAGGTTACGGCACTGAAGCTTTCTTT. Protein sequence: CASSSTGYGTEAFF.

The chain combines TRBV5-1 with TRBJ2-5, with 8 nucleotides matching TRBD1. Germline CDR1 and CDR2: SGHRS and YFSETQ. Trimming removed 5 bases from V and 4 bases from J; junction bases left unmatched: 10. The CDR3 loop spans 15 amino acids. The CDR3 region is CASSQGQGRRETQYF. Written as DNA, the CDR3 is TGCGCCAGCAGTCAAGGACAGGGAAGGCGAGAGACCCAGTACTTC.

This chain uses TRBV6-6 with TRBJ2-7; 8 bases map to TRBD1. This CDR3 spans 15 amino acids. J lost 5 bases, V lost 7 bases, and 13 bases had no gene match. The V gene's germline CDR1 is MNHNY and CDR2 SVGAGI (reference sequence). CDR3 sequence reads: CASTRSGQGRDEQYF. In nucleotides, the CDR3 is TGTGCCAGCACCCGGTCAGGACAGGGCAGGGACGAGCAGTACTTC.

This clone was seen just once. The chain combines TRBV18 with TRBJ2-7; D unclear. This CDR3 is 13 amino acids long. CDR1 KGHSH and CDR2 LQKENI come from the germline V gene. V was clipped by 2 bases and J by 4 bases, with 9 bases between them. The CDR3 loop is CASSPELLYEQYF. CDR3 DNA sequence: TGTGCCAGCTCACCAGAATTACTGTACGAGCAGTACTTC.

This chain uses TRBV7-8 with TRBJ1-3; TRBD1 might be the D (5 bases). With 3 bases removed from V and 0 bases from J, the gap between germline ends came to 12 bases. Germline lookup yields CDR1 SGHVS and CDR2 FQNEAQ. The CDR3 is made up of 16 amino acids. The CDR3 loop is CASSFLSTVSGNTIYF. CDR3 bases: TGTGCCAGCAGCTTCCTATCGACAGTCTCTGGAAACACCATATATTTT.

This chain connects TRBV28 to TRBJ2-2; D might be TRBD1 (6 bases). CDR3 length equals 13 residues. Germline loops: CDR1 MDHEN, CDR2 SYDVKM. Trimming removed 6 bases from V and 5 bases from J, with 10 bases in between. CDR3 amino acids: CASRITGTGELFF. DNA of the CDR3: TGTGCCAGCAGAATAACAGGGACCGGGGAGCTGTTTTTT.

This clone was counted a single time. This chain links TRBV4-1 with TRBJ1-3, with 8 bases fitting TRBD1. CDR1 is MGHRA, CDR2 YSYEKL, per germline. V shed 5 bases, J shed 2 bases, and the junction held 11 bases outside the gene matches. The CDR3 is made up of 17 amino acids. The CDR3 DNA is TGCGCCAGCAGCTTAACCGGGACAGGAACCACTGGAAACACCATATATTTT. It translates to CASSLTGTGTTGNTIYF.

The chain couples TRBV18 to TRBJ2-3, with D perhaps matching TRBD2 (6 bases). Germline CDR1 and CDR2: KGHSH and LQKENI. V lost 3 bases, J lost 5 bases, and 12 bases lay in between. This CDR3 is built from 14 residues. The CDR3 nucleotides read TGTGCCAGCTCACCGATTGGGGGGATAGATACGCAGTATTTT. It encodes CASSPIGGIDTQYF. Based on the CDR3 plus reference TRBV18 and TRBJ2-3, the full variable domain is NAGVMQNPRHLVRRRGQEARLRCSPMKGHSHVYWYRQLPEEGLKFMVYLQKENIIDESGMPKERFSAEFPKEGPSILRIQQVVRGDSAAYFCASSPIGGIDTQYFGPGTRLTVL.

The chain joins TRBV19 to TRBJ1-2, with TRBD1 matching 8 bases. The CDR3 is made up of 14 amino acids. CDR1 is LNHDA, CDR2 SQIVND, per germline (reference sequence). Trimming took 6 bases from V and 4 from J; bases not matched to a gene: 7. In DNA, the CDR3 is TGTGCCAGTAGACCTCGACAGGGGACCTATGGCTACACCTTC. Residues: CASRPRQGTYGYTF.

This chain connects TRBV2 to TRBJ2-3, with TRBD2 matching over 8 bases. Germline values: CDR1 SNHLY, CDR2 FYNNEI. The CDR3 is 15 amino acids. V trimming: 7 bases; J trimming: 1 base; junction bases outside the gene matches: 7. The CDR3 protein is CASTGTRGGTDTQYF. CDR3 DNA sequence: TGTGCCAGCACCGGGACTAGGGGGGGCACAGATACGCAGTATTTT.

This sequence joins TRBV29-1 and TRBJ2-3; TRBD2 aligns across 7 bases. From germline, CDR1 is SQVTM and CDR2 ANQGSEA. With 7 bases clipped from V and 3 bases from J, the junction kept 7 bases outside the gene matches. This CDR3 contains 13 residues. CDR3 sequence (DNA): TGCAGCGGGGGCGGGAGATGGACAGATACGCAGTATTTT. It yields the protein CSGGGRWTDTQYF.

This CDR3 is CASSPTDRAAWYF. CDR3 bases: TGTGCCAGCAGCCCTACCGACAGGGCCGCTTGGTACTTC. This rearrangement joins TRBV5-6 to TRBJ2-4; 7 bases fit TRBD1. V shed 4 bases, J shed 15 bases, and the junction held 13 bases outside the gene matches. CDR3 size: 13 residues. CDR1 SGHDT and CDR2 YYEEEE come from the germline V gene.

The CDR3 spells CASSLYPTPDTGELFF. In DNA, the CDR3 is TGTGCCAGCAGCTTGTACCCCACCCCGGACACCGGGGAGCTGTTTTTT. V is TRBV5-5 and J is TRBJ2-2, with unresolved D. V was clipped by 1 base and J by 3 bases, with 13 bases between them. Per germline, CDR1 SGHKS and CDR2 YYEKEE (reference sequence). The CDR3 consists of 16 residues.

This chain links TRBV5-6 with TRBJ2-7, with D tentatively TRBD2 (6 bases). The CDR3 runs to 13 residues. Germline V CDR1 and CDR2: SGHDT, YYEEEE. V lost 0 bases to trimming and J lost 7 bases, with 11 bases between them. The CDR3 sequence: CASSLGLAMEQYF. The CDR3, as DNA: TGTGCCAGCAGCTTGGGCCTAGCGATGGAGCAGTACTTC.

The chain uses TRBV5-1 and TRBJ1-1; TRBD1 might be the D (6 bases). From germline, CDR1 is SGHRS and CDR2 YFSETQ. The CDR3 loop spans 16 amino acids. V shed 6 bases and J shed 3 bases, with 21 bases lying between them. The CDR3: CASTEGGARTYTEAFF. In nucleotides, the CDR3 is TGCGCCAGCACGGAGGGGGGGGCGCGGACGTACACTGAAGCTTTCTTT.

The table lists this clone with a count of one. The chain has TRBV19 and TRBJ1-1, with TRBD1 identical over 8 bases. Per the germline V gene, CDR1 is LNHDA and CDR2 is SQIVND (reference sequence). The J segment lost 1 base and the V segment lost 6 bases, leaving 1 base of the junction unmatched. The CDR3 is 13 amino acids. CDR3 residues: CASRDRANTEAFF. DNA for the CDR3: TGTGCCAGTAGGGACAGGGCGAACACTGAAGCTTTCTTT.

The rearrangement links TRBV4-2 to TRBJ1-2; 12 bases fit TRBD1. CDR3 size: 15 residues. The ends lost 0 bases at V and 7 bases at J; junction bases unmatched: 3. In germline, CDR1 is LGHNA, CDR2 YNFKEQ. CDR3 sequence: CASSQEGQGASGYTF. CDR3 in DNA: TGTGCCAGCAGCCAAGAGGGACAGGGGGCGAGTGGCTACACCTTC.

The chain carries TRBV2 and TRBJ1-5; 9 nucleotides align to TRBD1. CDR3 length: 17 residues. CDR1 SNHLY and CDR2 FYNNEI come from the germline V gene. V trimming: 10 bases; J trimming: 0 bases; junction bases outside the gene matches: 13. CDR3 protein: CATLGQGISYSNQPQHF. In DNA form, the CDR3 reads TGTGCCACCCTAGGACAGGGGATCTCTTATAGCAATCAGCCCCAGCATTTT.

The rearrangement links TRBV4-3 to TRBJ2-3; 7 nucleotides line up with TRBD2. Germline V gene sequence: CDR1 LGHNA, CDR2 YSLEER. The CDR3 loop spans 17 amino acids. The V and J ends lost 0 bases and 2 bases, in that order; junction bases with no gene match: 8. CDR3 in DNA: TGCGCCAGCAGCCAAGATGTGGGGGGGGGATCCACAGATACGCAGTATTTT. This encodes CASSQDVGGGSTDTQYF.

The chain is built from TRBV7-9 and TRBJ2-1; tentative D call: TRBD2 (6 bases). CDR3 size: 16 residues. The germline V gene encodes CDR1 SEHNR and CDR2 FQNEAQ (reference sequence). V was shortened by 6 bases and J by 1 base, with 16 bases between the two germline ends. This chain's CDR3 is CASSSYLALSYNEQFF. The CDR3 DNA reads as TGTGCCAGCAGTTCTTATCTAGCGCTATCCTACAATGAGCAGTTCTTC.